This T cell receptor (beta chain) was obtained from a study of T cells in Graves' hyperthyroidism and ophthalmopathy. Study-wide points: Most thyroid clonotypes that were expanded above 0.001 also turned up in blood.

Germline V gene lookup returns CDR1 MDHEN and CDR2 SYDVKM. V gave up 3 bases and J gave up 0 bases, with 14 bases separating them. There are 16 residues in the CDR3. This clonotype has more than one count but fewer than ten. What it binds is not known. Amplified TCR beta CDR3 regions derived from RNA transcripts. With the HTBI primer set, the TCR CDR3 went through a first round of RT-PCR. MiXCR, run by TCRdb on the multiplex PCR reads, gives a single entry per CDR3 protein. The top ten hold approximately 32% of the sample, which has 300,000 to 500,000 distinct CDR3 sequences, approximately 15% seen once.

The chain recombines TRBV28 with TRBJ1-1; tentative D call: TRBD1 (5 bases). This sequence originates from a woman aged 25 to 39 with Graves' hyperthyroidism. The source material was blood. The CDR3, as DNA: TGTGCCAGCAGTTTGTCCAGGGCCTCCCTGAACACTGAAGCTTTCTTT. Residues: CASSLSRASLNTEAFF.